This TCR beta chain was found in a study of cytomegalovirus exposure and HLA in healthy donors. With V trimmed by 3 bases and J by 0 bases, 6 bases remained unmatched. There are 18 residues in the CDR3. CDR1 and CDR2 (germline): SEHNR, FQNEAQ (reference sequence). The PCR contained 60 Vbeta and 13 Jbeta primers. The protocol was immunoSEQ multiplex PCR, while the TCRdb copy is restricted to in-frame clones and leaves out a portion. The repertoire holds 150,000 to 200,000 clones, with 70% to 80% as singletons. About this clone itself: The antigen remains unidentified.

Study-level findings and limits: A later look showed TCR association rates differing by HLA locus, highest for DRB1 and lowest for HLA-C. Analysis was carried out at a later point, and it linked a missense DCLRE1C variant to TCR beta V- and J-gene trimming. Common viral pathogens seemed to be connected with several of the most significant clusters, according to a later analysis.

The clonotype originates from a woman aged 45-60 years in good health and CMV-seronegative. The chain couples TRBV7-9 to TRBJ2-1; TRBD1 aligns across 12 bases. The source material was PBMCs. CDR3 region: CASSLGQGALSSYNEQFF. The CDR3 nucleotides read TGTGCCAGCAGCTTGGGACAGGGGGCCCTGAGCTCCTACAATGAGCAGTTCTTC.